This TCR beta chain was recorded in a study of CD8 T cells in ankylosing spondylitis. Overall study findings and caveats: Ankylosing spondylitis blood seemed to carry a telltale TCR beta motif made of fewer than ten highly homologous variants.

TCRdb ran MiXCR on the 5' RACE reads and lists one entry per CDR3 protein. The sample shows approximately 440,000 distinct CDR3 sequences, approximately 17% of them seen only once. This clonotype appeared a few times. The antigen is unknown. Trimming pared 3 bases from V and 4 bases from J, leaving 9 bases between. Per germline, CDR1 SEHNR and CDR2 FQNEAQ (reference sequence). There are 13 residues in the CDR3. This clonotype originated in a male donor with ankylosing spondylitis. The rearrangement joins TRBV7-9 to TRBJ2-5; a possible D gene is TRBD1 (5 bases). Sequenced sample: blood, either unsorted or a sorted T cell fraction (not recorded which). This CDR3 is CASSFQGLETQYF. The CDR3 nucleotides are TGTGCCAGCAGCTTCCAGGGTTTAGAGACCCAGTACTTC.